This TCR beta chain is from a study of blood T cell repertoires in COVID-19. Here immunoSEQ multiplex PCR was the method, and the copy in TCRdb shows in-frame clones only, minus some. The profile shows tens of thousands of clones, roughly 80% of them singletons. The CDR3 covers 16 residues. V lost 1 base, J lost 5 bases, and 5 bases stayed unmatched. CDR1 MNHEY and CDR2 SVGEGT come from the germline V gene. The rearrangement uses TRBV6-2 or TRBV6-3 and TRBJ2-5; 12 positions match TRBD2. Sequencing used peripheral blood. The receptor comes from a man in his 70s with COVID-19, enrolled during active disease. The CDR3 DNA follows: TGTGCCAGCAGTTACTTTGGACTAGCGGGATGGGAGACCCAGTACTTC. This translates into CASSYFGLAGWETQYF.